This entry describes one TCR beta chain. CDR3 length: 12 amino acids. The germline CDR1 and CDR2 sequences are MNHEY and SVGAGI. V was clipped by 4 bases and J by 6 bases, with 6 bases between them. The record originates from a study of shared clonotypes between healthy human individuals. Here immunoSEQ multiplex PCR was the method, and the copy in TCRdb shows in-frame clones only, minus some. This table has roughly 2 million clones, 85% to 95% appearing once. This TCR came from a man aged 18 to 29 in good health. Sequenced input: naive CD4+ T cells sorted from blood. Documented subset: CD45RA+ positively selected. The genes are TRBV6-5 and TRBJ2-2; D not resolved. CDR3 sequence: CASSLWAGELFF. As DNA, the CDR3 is TGTGCCAGCAGTTTATGGGCCGGGGAGCTGTTTTTT.